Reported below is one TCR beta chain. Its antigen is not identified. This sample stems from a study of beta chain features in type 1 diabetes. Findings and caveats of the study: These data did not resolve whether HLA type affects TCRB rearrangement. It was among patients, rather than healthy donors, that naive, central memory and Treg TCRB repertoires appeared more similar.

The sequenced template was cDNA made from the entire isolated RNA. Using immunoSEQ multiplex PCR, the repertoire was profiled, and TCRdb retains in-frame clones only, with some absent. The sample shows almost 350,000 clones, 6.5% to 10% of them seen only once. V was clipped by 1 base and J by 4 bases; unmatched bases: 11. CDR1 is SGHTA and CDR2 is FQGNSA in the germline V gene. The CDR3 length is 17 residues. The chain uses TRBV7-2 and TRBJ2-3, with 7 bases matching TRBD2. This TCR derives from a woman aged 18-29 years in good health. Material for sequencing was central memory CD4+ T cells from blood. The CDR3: CASSLVGRRGWPDTQYF. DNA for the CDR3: TGTGCCAGCAGCTTAGTGGGGCGGCGGGGGTGGCCAGATACGCAGTATTTT.